This TCR beta chain was sequenced for a study of shared clonotypes between healthy human individuals (dated by TCRdb to 2020 to 2021). A note on the overall study: The cohort included three men and a couple of women between 18 and 49 years of age. Per donor, three plates each were used for CD4 naive and CD4 memory, two for CD8 naive, and one for CD8 memory. To estimate repertoire size and how much clonotypes are shared between individuals, the study performed deep sequencing of blood TCR repertoires from roughly five healthy adults. To increase sequencing depth and limit assay-specific biases, TCR repertoire library preparation and sequencing were carried out by different laboratories using diverse techniques. Per donor, leukapheresis produced somewhere between about 0.8 and 9 billion PBMCs. The full study reports these points: Higher generation probabilities were observed for clonotypes shared by all four sorted-subset donors than for non-shared clonotypes. Pairwise subsampling led to the expectation that sequencing depth would affect the degree of clonotype sharing among donors. Roughly 5% of naive CD4, around 4% of naive CD8, around 2.3% of memory CD4, and over 0.35% of memory CD8 clonotypes were shared across several donors. Rarefaction of sorted-subset datasets indicated incomplete sequencing despite the large sequencing depth. Only blood was sampled, and tissue TCR repertoires likely differ from those in blood. Naive subsets generally had larger estimated clonotype richness than memory subsets did. The small number of donors limited the genetic and exposure-history diversity represented.

CDR1 and CDR2, looked up from the germline V gene, are SGHRS and YFSETQ. At the junction V is shortened by 5 bases and J by 1 base, with 13 bases in between. The CDR3 spans 15 residues, from the cysteine through the phenylalanine. CDR3 DNA only is kept here, 45 bases in frame from base 1. Healthy HIV-negative adults with no recently reported acute infections or vaccinations were included as donors. All donors were Caucasian adults living in Nashville, Tennessee, USA. CD4+ T cells were enriched by magnetic negative selection; naive cells were then positively selected on CD45RA, and the negative fraction formed the memory subset. After blood collection by leukapheresis, PBMCs were isolated using Ficoll-Histopaque density gradient centrifugation and then cryopreserved in the vapor phase of liquid nitrogen. Analytical flow cytometry was used to check the purity and quantity of every magnetically sorted T cell population. From each sorted fraction, genomic DNA was isolated and quantified by UV absorbance on a Nanodrop 2000c.

About this clone: No antigen is known for it. No much larger clone exists at a distance of one base, and base qualities are not known.

Using the deep immunoSEQ assay, multiplex PCR amplified TCR CDR3 regions from genomic DNA. Extracted genomic DNA from each cell subset was distributed evenly across all wells of several immunoSEQ 96-well plates, and each plate was treated as a replicate. Each replicate PCR for sorted subsets received about 220 ng genomic DNA, equal to about 30,000 T cell genomes. The purified libraries were quantified using a Qubit 3.0 fluorometer, sized with a Bioanalyzer 2100, and then quantified again using the KAPA Library Quantification kit. Each immunoSEQ 96-well plate was sequenced on its own single-read 150-cycle Illumina NextSeq 550 flow cell. In the authors' own workflow: Because the immunoSEQ output included only junctional sequences and no quality scores, the filtering could not be the same as the filtering used for full-length reads. To assign V/J genes and CDR3, sequences were annotated using PyIR, a Python wrapper for IgBLAST v1.9, with IMGT germline references. Reads were filtered out if the reads had weak V/J assignments (E-value above 1e-6), no CDR3, stop codons, out-of-frame junctions, or ambiguous translated residues. V3J clonotypes were defined by identical inferred V gene, J gene, and CDR3 amino acid sequence. Percentage overlap between repertoires was calculated by dividing the number of shared unique clonotypes by the size of the smaller repertoire. Repertoire richness was assessed with RTK rarefaction, the Chao1 estimator, and Recon v2.1 estimates of unobserved clonotypes. OLGA was used to compute generation probabilities for all TCRbeta clonotypes that the gDNA method yielded from a handful of donors. Sourced from immuneACCESS, this table was stored by TCRdb with only in-frame sequences that have V and J called. A share of the clones is absent; for the studies checked, an unresolved V gene accounts for under half, and the remainder has no known explanation. V and J calls and clone size are as listed in that table; D and trimming were resolved from the DNA. Counted in this sample were 900,000 to 1,200,000 clones; around 78% of them appeared once. The ten largest account for 0.6% to 0.75% of the sample.

The receptor chain draws on TRBV5-1 and TRBJ2-1; there is no confident call for the D gene. The sample consisted of memory CD4+ T cells from PBMCs. The cell subset or site label here, explained by the study, means: CD45RA-negative fraction. This TCR came from a man between 18 and 29 years old in good health. Some clones in this sample may be carry-over from other donors' samples. In nucleotide form, the sequence is TGCGCCAGCAGTTCAGCTGAAGATTCCTACAATGAGCAGTTCTTC. The resulting protein is CASSSAEDSYNEQFF.